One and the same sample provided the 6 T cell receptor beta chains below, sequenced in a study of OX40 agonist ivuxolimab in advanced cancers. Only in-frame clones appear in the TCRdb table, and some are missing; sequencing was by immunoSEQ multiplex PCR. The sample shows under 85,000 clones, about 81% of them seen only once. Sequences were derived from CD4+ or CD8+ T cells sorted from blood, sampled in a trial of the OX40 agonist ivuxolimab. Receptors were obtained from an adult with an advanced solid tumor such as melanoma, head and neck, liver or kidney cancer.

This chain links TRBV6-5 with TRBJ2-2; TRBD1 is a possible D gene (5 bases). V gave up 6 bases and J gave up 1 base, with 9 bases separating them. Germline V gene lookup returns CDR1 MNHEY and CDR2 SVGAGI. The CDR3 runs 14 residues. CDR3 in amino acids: CASRSDRNTGELFF. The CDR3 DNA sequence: TGTGCCAGCAGGTCCGACAGGAACACCGGGGAGCTGTTTTTT.

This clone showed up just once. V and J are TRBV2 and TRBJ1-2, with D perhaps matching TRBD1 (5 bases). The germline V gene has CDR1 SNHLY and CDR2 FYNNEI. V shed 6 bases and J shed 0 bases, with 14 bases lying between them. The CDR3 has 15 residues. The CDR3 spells CASRGGASSNYGYTF. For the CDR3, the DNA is TGTGCCAGCAGGGGGGGAGCTAGTTCTAACTATGGCTACACCTTC.

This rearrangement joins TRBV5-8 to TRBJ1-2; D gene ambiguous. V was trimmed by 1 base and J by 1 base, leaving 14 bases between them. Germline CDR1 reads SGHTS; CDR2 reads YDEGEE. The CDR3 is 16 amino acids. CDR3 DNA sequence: TGTGCCAGCAGCTTGAGGTCAGGTGCCGTTAACTATGGCTACACCTTC. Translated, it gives CASSLRSGAVNYGYTF.

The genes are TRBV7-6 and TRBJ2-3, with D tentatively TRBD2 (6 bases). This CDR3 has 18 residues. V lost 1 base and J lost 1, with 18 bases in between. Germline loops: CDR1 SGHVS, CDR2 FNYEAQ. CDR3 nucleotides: TGTGCCAGCAGCTTAGTGCCGGGACTCCGCGCCCGCACAGATACGCAGTATTTT. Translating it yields CASSLVPGLRARTDTQYF.

CDR3 sequence: CASRTGTSGPGELFF. The CDR3 DNA is TGTGCCAGCAGGACAGGGACTAGCGGCCCCGGGGAGCTGTTTTTT. The chain employs TRBV7-2 and TRBJ2-2; the match to TRBD2 covers 11 bases. Germline-derived CDR1 and CDR2 are SGHTA and FQGNSA. CDR3 length equals 15 residues. After removal of 6 bases from V and 6 bases from J, the junction contained 6 bases not matched to a gene.

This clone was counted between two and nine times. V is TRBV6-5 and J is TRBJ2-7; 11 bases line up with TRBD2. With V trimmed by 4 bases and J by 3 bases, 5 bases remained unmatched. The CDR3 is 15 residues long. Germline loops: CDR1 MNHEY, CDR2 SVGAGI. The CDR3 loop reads CASSLGTSGLYEQYF. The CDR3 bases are TGTGCCAGCAGTTTGGGGACTAGCGGACTCTACGAGCAGTACTTC.